The entry below describes one T cell receptor (beta chain). The table lists this clone with a count of one. Its antigen remains undetermined. It has no much larger one-base neighbor in the sample; base qualities were not kept. Germline trimming amounts to 4 bases on V and 4 bases on J, with 3 as the count of junction bases outside the gene matches. As encoded in the germline V gene (reference sequence), CDR1 is LGHDT while CDR2 is YNNKEL. The CDR3 covers 13 residues, taking in both the cysteine and the phenylalanine. The sequence is cut down to CDR3 DNA, 39 bases in frame from base 1. This sample is drawn from a study of control samples from healthy donors and cancer patients (dated by TCRdb to 2019 to 2021). Receptors were amplified or captured by the immunoSEQ multiplex PCR assay. TCRdb took this table from immuneACCESS and kept in-frame rearrangements with V and J called. Such tables lack part of the clones; where checked against another copy, unresolved V genes explain under half of the gap, and the rest is unexplained. The sample profile shows more than 110,000 clones; about nine tenths of them were found once. Roughly 12% of the sample comes from the top ten.

This receptor chain uses TRBV3-1 (or the pseudogene TRBV3-2) and TRBJ1-2; 7 bases in between match TRBD1. The TCR sequence derives from a young man in good health. The specimen was blood. Here is the DNA: TGTGCCAGCAGCCCCGGGACAGTCTATGGCTACACCTTC. This is translated as CASSPGTVYGYTF.